The 6 T cell receptor beta chains in this list originate from one sample, sequenced in a study of cytomegalovirus exposure and HLA in healthy donors. PCR amplification relied on 60 Vbeta primers (plus 13 Jbeta primers). Profiling relied on immunoSEQ multiplex PCR, and the TCRdb table lists in-frame clones only, not all of them. The repertoire holds 150,000 to 200,000 clones, roughly four fifths seen once, with 1.6% in the top ten. Sequencing used PBMCs. The receptors stem from a man aged 45-60 years in good health and CMV-seronegative.

This clone was observed a handful of times. This chain joins TRBV6-6 and TRBJ1-1, with D tentatively TRBD1 (5 bases). There are 14 residues in the CDR3. Trimming removed 5 bases from V and 1 base from J, with 11 bases in between. Germline V gene lookup returns CDR1 MNHNY and CDR2 SVGAGI (reference sequence). CDR3 bases: TGTGCCAGCAGTACGTCCGGGGGGAACACTGAAGCTTTCTTT. Translated, it gives CASSTSGGNTEAFF.

This clone was seen only once. J is TRBJ1-2 and V is TRBV5-1, with 10 nucleotides matching TRBD1. The trim removed 3 bases at V and 0 bases at J, leaving 5 bases unmatched. This CDR3 comprises 16 residues. The germline V gene has CDR1 SGHRS and CDR2 YFSETQ. The CDR3 DNA sequence: TGCGCCAGCAGCTCCTCGGGACAGGGGACTAACTATGGCTACACCTTC. Translated: CASSSSGQGTNYGYTF.

V usage is TRBV10-3 and J usage is TRBJ1-3; TRBD1 might be the D (6 bases). Germline CDR1 reads ENHRY; CDR2 reads SYGVKD. The CDR3 is 14 amino acids. V was clipped by 10 bases and J by 3 bases, with 16 bases between them. The CDR3 DNA reads as TGTGCCACCCGGGACACGCTTTTTGGAAACACCATATATTTT. Translating it yields CATRDTLFGNTIYF.

The chain uses TRBV7-2 and TRBJ2-2, with TRBD2 identical over 12 bases. Trimming took 5 bases from V and 3 from J; bases not matched to a gene: 13. This CDR3 is built from 19 residues. Germline lookup yields CDR1 SGHTA and CDR2 FQGNSA. DNA for the CDR3: TGTGCCAGCAGCCCCGTCCGACTAGCGGGAGTCGGCTACACCGGGGAGCTGTTTTTT. Its protein is CASSPVRLAGVGYTGELFF.

The chain uses TRBV5-1 and TRBJ2-7; a possible D gene is TRBD1 (6 bases). V lost 3 bases and J 6 bases, leaving 16 bases between the germline ends. This CDR3 has 14 amino acids. From germline, CDR1 is SGHRS and CDR2 YFSETQ. This chain's CDR3 is CASSYPGHDTEQYF. The CDR3 DNA reads TGCGCCAGCAGCTATCCGGGACACGACACCGAGCAGTACTTC.

This chain connects TRBV7-2 to TRBJ2-3, with TRBD2 matching over 9 bases. J was trimmed by 5 bases and V by 1 base; bases with no gene match: 4. CDR3 size: 15 residues. Germline values: CDR1 SGHTA, CDR2 FQGNSA. CDR3 nucleotide sequence: TGTGCCAGCAGCTTAGGCGGGAGGGCCGTAGATACGCAGTATTTT. Translating it yields CASSLGGRAVDTQYF.